These 26 T cell receptor beta chains were sequenced from one sample in a study of PD-1 and CTLA-4 blockade in melanoma. Assay: immunoSEQ multiplex PCR; the TCRdb copy retains only in-frame clones and omits some. The sample includes about 7,200 clones, 75% to 85% of them seen just once. The sample here was CD8+ T cells from peripheral blood, taken before anti-PD-1 treatment. These receptors were obtained from a human donor with melanoma.

The rearrangement joins TRBV5-6 to TRBJ1-1; TRBD1 aligns across 7 bases. The V segment lost 2 bases and the J segment 11 bases; nucleotides outside the gene matches: 15. The CDR3 spans 15 residues. Germline lookup yields CDR1 SGHDT and CDR2 YYEEEE. This chain's CDR3 is CASSFLDREIVGAFF. Written as DNA, the CDR3 is TGTGCCAGCAGCTTTCTAGACAGGGAAATAGTAGGGGCTTTCTTT.

This clone was found a few times. V and J are TRBV6-2 or TRBV6-3 and TRBJ1-2; 7 bases agree with TRBD1. This CDR3 region has 16 residues. J was trimmed by 1 base and V by 5 bases; bases with no gene match: 10. CDR1 MNHEY and CDR2 SVGEGT come from the germline V gene. The DNA for the CDR3 is TGTGCCAGCAGTAAGGGACAGCACCCTCTTAACTATGGCTACACCTTC. Protein: CASSKGQHPLNYGYTF.

This chain connects TRBV4-1 to TRBJ1-1; TRBD1 matches at 9 bases. CDR1 and CDR2 from the germline V gene are MGHRA and YSYEKL. Germline trimming cut 1 base from V and 6 bases from J; bases unmatched to any gene: 9. The length of the CDR3 is 16 residues. The CDR3 sequence is CASSQAPTGGPSEAFF. The CDR3 DNA sequence: TGCGCCAGCAGCCAAGCCCCCACAGGGGGCCCCTCTGAAGCTTTCTTT.

The J gene is TRBJ2-5, the V gene TRBV9; 7 nucleotides line up with TRBD2. Looked up from germline, CDR1 is SGDLS and CDR2 is YYNGEE. V shed 6 bases and J 0 bases; nucleotides not matched to a gene: 8. The CDR3 extends over 15 amino acids. The CDR3 region has the DNA TGTGCCAGCAATTTAGTGGCGGGGGACCAAGAGACCCAGTACTTC. The encoded protein is CASNLVAGDQETQYF.

The chain links TRBV6-4 to TRBJ2-1; D might be TRBD1 or TRBD2, each matching 7 bases. With 0 bases removed from V and 8 bases from J, the gap between germline ends came to 17 bases. Germline lookup yields CDR1 MRHNA and CDR2 SNTAGT. The CDR3 is 16 amino acids. CDR3 nucleotides: TGTGCCAGCAGTGACTCAGCAGGGGGGGCCGGAGATGAGCAGTTCTTC. The encoded protein is CASSDSAGGAGDEQFF.

This chain joins TRBV2 and TRBJ2-3, with D unresolved. Deletions cut 3 bases from V and 0 bases from J, with 13 bases between. This CDR3 has 16 amino acids. Germline values: CDR1 SNHLY, CDR2 FYNNEI. The CDR3 DNA is TGTGCCAGCAGTGAGGGTTTGGCAGTGAGCACAGATACGCAGTATTTT. This gives the protein CASSEGLAVSTDTQYF. Drawing the rest from reference TRBV2 and TRBJ2-3, the complete variable domain is EPEVTQTPSHQVTQMGQEVILRCVPISNHLYFYWYRQILGQKVEFLVSFYNNEISEKSEIFDDQFSVERPDGSNFTLKIRSTKLEDSAMYFCASSEGLAVSTDTQYFGPGTRLTVL.

By its share, this clone is hyperexpanded. The chain recombines TRBV10-2 with TRBJ1-2; D gene uncertain. This CDR3 spans 14 amino acids. The germline gives CDR1 WSHSY, CDR2 SAAADI. Trimming removed 2 bases at V and 1 base at J, with 8 bases between. CDR3 DNA: TGCGCCAGCAGTGAGGACCTTGGTAACTATGGCTACACCTTC. Its protein product is CASSEDLGNYGYTF.

By proportion, this clone is medium-sized. The chain carries TRBV19 and TRBJ2-7; D ambiguous. Germline CDR1 reads LNHDA; CDR2 reads SQIVND (reference sequence). CDR3 length: 13 amino acids. V was clipped by 5 bases and J by 5 bases, with 13 bases between them. Here the CDR3 reads CASSGRSGNEQYF. The CDR3, as DNA: TGTGCCAGTAGTGGCCGGTCGGGTAACGAGCAGTACTTC.

This clone was seen a few times. The V and J genes are TRBV7-9 and TRBJ2-6, with D unclear. The V gene's germline CDR1 is SEHNR and CDR2 FQNEAQ (reference sequence). The CDR3 totals 15 residues. Trimming cost V 5 bases and J 4 bases, with 12 bases left between them. The CDR3 nucleotides are TGTGCCAGCAGCCCACTGGGCTCCGGGGCCAACGTCCTGACTTTC. This encodes CASSPLGSGANVLTF.

The chain uses TRBV11-1 and TRBJ2-1, with TRBD2 identical over 12 bases. Germline V gene data show CDR1 as SGHAT and CDR2 as FQDESV (reference sequence). J gave up 4 bases and V 3 bases, and 1 base lay outside the gene matches. There are 15 residues in the CDR3. The CDR3 nucleotides read TGTGCCAGCAGCTTCCTAGCGGGAGGGTACAATGAGCAGTTCTTC. Translation: CASSFLAGGYNEQFF.

This clone is classed as large. The genes are TRBV2 and TRBJ2-2; the D gene is possibly TRBD1 (5 bases). Trimming took off 5 bases at V and 6 bases at J, with 16 bases between the two ends. Germline CDR1 SNHLY, CDR2 FYNNEI. CDR3 length equals 15 residues. In nucleotides, the CDR3 is TGTGCCAGCAGTTCAGGGTCAGTTTCCCCCGGGGAGCTGTTTTTT. Its protein is CASSSGSVSPGELFF.

V usage is TRBV6-2 or TRBV6-3 and J usage is TRBJ1-4, with D uncertain. Per germline, CDR1 MNHEY and CDR2 SVGEGT. V gave up 2 bases and J gave up 0 bases, with 7 bases separating them. The CDR3 totals 15 residues. The DNA for the CDR3 is TGTGCCAGCAGTTACGAGACCTCAACTAATGAAAAACTGTTTTTT. Translation gives CASSYETSTNEKLFF.

The gene calls are TRBV5-6 and TRBJ2-5, with 9 bases lining up with TRBD1. Unmatched junction bases numbered 10, after V lost 3 bases and J lost 4 bases. Germline V gene lookup returns CDR1 SGHDT and CDR2 YYEEEE. This CDR3 is 16 amino acids long. The CDR3 coding sequence is TGTGCCAGCAGCTACTCGGGACAGGGCCTCGGAGAGACCCAGTACTTC. Its translation is CASSYSGQGLGETQYF.

This chain connects TRBV4-3 to TRBJ2-1; maybe TRBD1 (6 bases). Germline V gene lookup returns CDR1 LGHNA and CDR2 YSLEER. The CDR3 runs to 16 residues. Trimming took 0 bases from V and 2 from J, leaving 11 bases between them. This CDR3 reads CASSQDWQGTYNEQFF. The CDR3 region has the DNA TGCGCCAGCAGCCAAGATTGGCAGGGGACCTACAATGAGCAGTTCTTC.

This chain links TRBV7-9 with TRBJ2-7, with 7 bases matching TRBD1. Per germline, CDR1 SEHNR and CDR2 FQNEAQ (reference sequence). The J segment lost 7 bases and the V segment lost 6 bases, leaving 12 bases of the junction unmatched. This CDR3 has 14 amino acids. The DNA for the CDR3 is TGTGCCAGCAGTTCCCACACAGGGGTGGGGGAGCAGTACTTC. This translates into CASSSHTGVGEQYF.

This chain joins TRBV6-1 and TRBJ2-7; D is undetermined. This CDR3 contains 12 residues. Germline assignment: CDR1 MNHNS and CDR2 SASEGT. V shed 0 bases and J shed 5 bases, with 5 bases lying between them. The CDR3: CASSEALNEQYF. In nucleotides, the CDR3 is TGTGCCAGCAGTGAAGCCCTAAACGAGCAGTACTTC.

In its sample, this clone was seen once. This sequence joins TRBV29-1 and TRBJ2-1; D ambiguous. There are 11 residues in the CDR3. In germline, CDR1 is SQVTM, CDR2 ANQGSEA. The CDR3, as DNA: TGCAGTCTTATGTCCTACAATGAGCAGTTCTTC. Translated, it gives CSLMSYNEQFF.

J is TRBJ2-3 and V is TRBV7-9, with a tentative D call TRBD2 (6 bases). Trimming removed 2 bases at V and 2 bases at J, with 17 bases between. Germline V gene lookup returns CDR1 SEHNR and CDR2 FQNEAQ (reference sequence). This CDR3 comprises 17 residues. The CDR3 sequence is CASSLRGRETFTDTQYF. The CDR3 DNA follows: TGTGCCAGCAGCTTACGAGGACGGGAGACCTTCACAGATACGCAGTATTTT.

The sample holds one count of this clone. The chain uses TRBV15 and TRBJ1-5, with 9 bases matching TRBD1. In germline, CDR1 is LNHNV, CDR2 YYDKDF (reference sequence). The CDR3 covers 15 residues. V dropped 3 bases and J dropped 4; count of bases not matched to a gene: 4. CDR3 residues: CATSRDRGPNQPQHF. Written as DNA, the CDR3 is TGTGCCACCAGCAGGGACAGGGGACCAAATCAGCCCCAGCATTTT.

The chain has TRBV2 and TRBJ2-1; D is perhaps TRBD2 (6 bases). This CDR3 spans 13 amino acids. Per the germline V gene, CDR1 is SNHLY and CDR2 is FYNNEI. The ends were cut back, 3 bases at V and 7 bases at J, with 10 bases in the middle. The CDR3 protein is CASSEGTFNEQFF. The CDR3 DNA reads as TGTGCCAGCAGTGAGGGGACTTTTAATGAGCAGTTCTTC. Full variable domain (remainder filled in from reference TRBV2 and TRBJ2-1): EPEVTQTPSHQVTQMGQEVILRCVPISNHLYFYWYRQILGQKVEFLVSFYNNEISEKSEIFDDQFSVERPDGSNFTLKIRSTKLEDSAMYFCASSEGTFNEQFFGPGTRLTVL.

CDR3 DNA sequence: TGCGCCAGCAGCCAAGTCGGGGGCTACAATGAGCAGTTCTTC. It is translated as CASSQVGGYNEQFF. The chain has TRBV4-1 and TRBJ2-1; tentatively, D is TRBD2 (6 bases). The CDR3 sequence is 14 residues long. V gave up 1 base and J gave up 3 bases, with 7 bases separating them. Germline V gene data show CDR1 as MGHRA and CDR2 as YSYEKL.

V gene TRBV7-8 combines with J gene TRBJ2-1; 16 bases map to TRBD2. The length of the CDR3 is 19 residues. Germline V gene data show CDR1 as SGHVS and CDR2 as FQNEAQ. V dropped 4 bases and J dropped 0; count of bases not matched to a gene: 6. CDR3 coding DNA: TGTGCCAGCAGCTCATCGGGACTAGCGGGAGGGTTCTCCTACAATGAGCAGTTCTTC. This sequence encodes CASSSSGLAGGFSYNEQFF.

The chain links TRBV13 to TRBJ1-2; D is unclear. The CDR3 runs 14 residues. Germline CDR1 PRHDT, CDR2 FYEKMQ (reference sequence). V was shortened by 0 bases and J by 1 base, with 6 bases between the two germline ends. CDR3 nucleotides: TGTGCCAGCAGCTTAGGGCACAGTAACTATGGCTACACCTTC. Protein sequence: CASSLGHSNYGYTF.

The genes are TRBV5-8 and TRBJ2-3, with 7 bases identical to TRBD2. Germline-derived CDR1 and CDR2 are SGHTS and YDEGEE. The V and J ends lost 4 bases and 2 bases, in that order; junction bases with no gene match: 10. This CDR3 contains 16 residues. This CDR3 reads CASSPGLLTHTDTQYF. CDR3 coding DNA: TGTGCCAGCAGCCCGGGACTACTTACTCACACAGATACGCAGTATTTT. The variable domain in full, completed from reference TRBV5-8 and TRBJ2-3, reads EAGVTQSPTHLIKTRGQQATLRCSPISGHTSVYWYQQALGLGLQFLLWYDEGEERNRGNFPPRFSGRQFPNYSSELNVNALELEDSALYLCASSPGLLTHTDTQYFGPGTRLTVL.

This clone is large. The chain combines TRBV11-2 with TRBJ1-6; D is undetermined. This CDR3 comprises 17 residues. The V gene's germline CDR1 is SGHAT and CDR2 FQNNGV. The V gene lost 3 bases and the J gene lost 5 bases, with 17 bases spanning the gap. The CDR3 DNA sequence: TGTGCCAGCAGCTTGTTTGGGAGGGCCGAGGATAATTCACCCCTCCACTTT. This sequence encodes CASSLFGRAEDNSPLHF.

The chain recombines TRBV3-1 (or the pseudogene TRBV3-2) with TRBJ2-7; D possibly corresponds to TRBD2 (5 bases). Germline CDR1 and CDR2: LGHDT and YNNKEL (reference sequence). Deletions cut 2 bases from V and 6 bases from J, with 14 bases between. The CDR3 runs 14 residues. CDR3 coding DNA: TGTGCCAGCAGCCAATCAGGAGGTATCCGCGAGCAGTACTTC. Translating gives CASSQSGGIREQYF.